There are many counts of the clone carrying this T cell receptor (beta chain). The antigen is undetermined. RNA transcripts gave rise to amplified TCR beta CDR3 regions. The HTBI set primed first-round TCR CDR3 RT-PCR. TCRdb analysed the multiplex PCR reads with MiXCR anew, one entry per CDR3 protein. The sample shows around 240,000 distinct CDR3 sequences, about 16% of them seen only once. The data are from a study of T cells in Graves' hyperthyroidism and ophthalmopathy. Study summary: At initial diagnosis, before any treatment had begun, peripheral blood was obtained. Findings of the study overall: Blood also held most thyroid clonotypes expanded beyond 0.001. Ophthalmopathy and stable hyperthyroidism were told apart by a 13 V-J model.

CDR3 length: 16 amino acids. Germline-derived CDR1 and CDR2 are LGHDT and YNNKEL (reference sequence). Losses at the gene ends were 1 base for V and 5 bases for J; bases not matched to a gene: 6. The V gene is TRBV3-1, the J gene TRBJ2-3; 10 bases match TRBD1. This clonotype was sampled from a young woman with Graves' ophthalmopathy. The sample comprised blood. CDR3 region: CASSQVDRGARDTQYF. The DNA for the CDR3 is TGTGCCAGCAGCCAAGTGGACAGGGGGGCGAGAGATACGCAGTATTTT.